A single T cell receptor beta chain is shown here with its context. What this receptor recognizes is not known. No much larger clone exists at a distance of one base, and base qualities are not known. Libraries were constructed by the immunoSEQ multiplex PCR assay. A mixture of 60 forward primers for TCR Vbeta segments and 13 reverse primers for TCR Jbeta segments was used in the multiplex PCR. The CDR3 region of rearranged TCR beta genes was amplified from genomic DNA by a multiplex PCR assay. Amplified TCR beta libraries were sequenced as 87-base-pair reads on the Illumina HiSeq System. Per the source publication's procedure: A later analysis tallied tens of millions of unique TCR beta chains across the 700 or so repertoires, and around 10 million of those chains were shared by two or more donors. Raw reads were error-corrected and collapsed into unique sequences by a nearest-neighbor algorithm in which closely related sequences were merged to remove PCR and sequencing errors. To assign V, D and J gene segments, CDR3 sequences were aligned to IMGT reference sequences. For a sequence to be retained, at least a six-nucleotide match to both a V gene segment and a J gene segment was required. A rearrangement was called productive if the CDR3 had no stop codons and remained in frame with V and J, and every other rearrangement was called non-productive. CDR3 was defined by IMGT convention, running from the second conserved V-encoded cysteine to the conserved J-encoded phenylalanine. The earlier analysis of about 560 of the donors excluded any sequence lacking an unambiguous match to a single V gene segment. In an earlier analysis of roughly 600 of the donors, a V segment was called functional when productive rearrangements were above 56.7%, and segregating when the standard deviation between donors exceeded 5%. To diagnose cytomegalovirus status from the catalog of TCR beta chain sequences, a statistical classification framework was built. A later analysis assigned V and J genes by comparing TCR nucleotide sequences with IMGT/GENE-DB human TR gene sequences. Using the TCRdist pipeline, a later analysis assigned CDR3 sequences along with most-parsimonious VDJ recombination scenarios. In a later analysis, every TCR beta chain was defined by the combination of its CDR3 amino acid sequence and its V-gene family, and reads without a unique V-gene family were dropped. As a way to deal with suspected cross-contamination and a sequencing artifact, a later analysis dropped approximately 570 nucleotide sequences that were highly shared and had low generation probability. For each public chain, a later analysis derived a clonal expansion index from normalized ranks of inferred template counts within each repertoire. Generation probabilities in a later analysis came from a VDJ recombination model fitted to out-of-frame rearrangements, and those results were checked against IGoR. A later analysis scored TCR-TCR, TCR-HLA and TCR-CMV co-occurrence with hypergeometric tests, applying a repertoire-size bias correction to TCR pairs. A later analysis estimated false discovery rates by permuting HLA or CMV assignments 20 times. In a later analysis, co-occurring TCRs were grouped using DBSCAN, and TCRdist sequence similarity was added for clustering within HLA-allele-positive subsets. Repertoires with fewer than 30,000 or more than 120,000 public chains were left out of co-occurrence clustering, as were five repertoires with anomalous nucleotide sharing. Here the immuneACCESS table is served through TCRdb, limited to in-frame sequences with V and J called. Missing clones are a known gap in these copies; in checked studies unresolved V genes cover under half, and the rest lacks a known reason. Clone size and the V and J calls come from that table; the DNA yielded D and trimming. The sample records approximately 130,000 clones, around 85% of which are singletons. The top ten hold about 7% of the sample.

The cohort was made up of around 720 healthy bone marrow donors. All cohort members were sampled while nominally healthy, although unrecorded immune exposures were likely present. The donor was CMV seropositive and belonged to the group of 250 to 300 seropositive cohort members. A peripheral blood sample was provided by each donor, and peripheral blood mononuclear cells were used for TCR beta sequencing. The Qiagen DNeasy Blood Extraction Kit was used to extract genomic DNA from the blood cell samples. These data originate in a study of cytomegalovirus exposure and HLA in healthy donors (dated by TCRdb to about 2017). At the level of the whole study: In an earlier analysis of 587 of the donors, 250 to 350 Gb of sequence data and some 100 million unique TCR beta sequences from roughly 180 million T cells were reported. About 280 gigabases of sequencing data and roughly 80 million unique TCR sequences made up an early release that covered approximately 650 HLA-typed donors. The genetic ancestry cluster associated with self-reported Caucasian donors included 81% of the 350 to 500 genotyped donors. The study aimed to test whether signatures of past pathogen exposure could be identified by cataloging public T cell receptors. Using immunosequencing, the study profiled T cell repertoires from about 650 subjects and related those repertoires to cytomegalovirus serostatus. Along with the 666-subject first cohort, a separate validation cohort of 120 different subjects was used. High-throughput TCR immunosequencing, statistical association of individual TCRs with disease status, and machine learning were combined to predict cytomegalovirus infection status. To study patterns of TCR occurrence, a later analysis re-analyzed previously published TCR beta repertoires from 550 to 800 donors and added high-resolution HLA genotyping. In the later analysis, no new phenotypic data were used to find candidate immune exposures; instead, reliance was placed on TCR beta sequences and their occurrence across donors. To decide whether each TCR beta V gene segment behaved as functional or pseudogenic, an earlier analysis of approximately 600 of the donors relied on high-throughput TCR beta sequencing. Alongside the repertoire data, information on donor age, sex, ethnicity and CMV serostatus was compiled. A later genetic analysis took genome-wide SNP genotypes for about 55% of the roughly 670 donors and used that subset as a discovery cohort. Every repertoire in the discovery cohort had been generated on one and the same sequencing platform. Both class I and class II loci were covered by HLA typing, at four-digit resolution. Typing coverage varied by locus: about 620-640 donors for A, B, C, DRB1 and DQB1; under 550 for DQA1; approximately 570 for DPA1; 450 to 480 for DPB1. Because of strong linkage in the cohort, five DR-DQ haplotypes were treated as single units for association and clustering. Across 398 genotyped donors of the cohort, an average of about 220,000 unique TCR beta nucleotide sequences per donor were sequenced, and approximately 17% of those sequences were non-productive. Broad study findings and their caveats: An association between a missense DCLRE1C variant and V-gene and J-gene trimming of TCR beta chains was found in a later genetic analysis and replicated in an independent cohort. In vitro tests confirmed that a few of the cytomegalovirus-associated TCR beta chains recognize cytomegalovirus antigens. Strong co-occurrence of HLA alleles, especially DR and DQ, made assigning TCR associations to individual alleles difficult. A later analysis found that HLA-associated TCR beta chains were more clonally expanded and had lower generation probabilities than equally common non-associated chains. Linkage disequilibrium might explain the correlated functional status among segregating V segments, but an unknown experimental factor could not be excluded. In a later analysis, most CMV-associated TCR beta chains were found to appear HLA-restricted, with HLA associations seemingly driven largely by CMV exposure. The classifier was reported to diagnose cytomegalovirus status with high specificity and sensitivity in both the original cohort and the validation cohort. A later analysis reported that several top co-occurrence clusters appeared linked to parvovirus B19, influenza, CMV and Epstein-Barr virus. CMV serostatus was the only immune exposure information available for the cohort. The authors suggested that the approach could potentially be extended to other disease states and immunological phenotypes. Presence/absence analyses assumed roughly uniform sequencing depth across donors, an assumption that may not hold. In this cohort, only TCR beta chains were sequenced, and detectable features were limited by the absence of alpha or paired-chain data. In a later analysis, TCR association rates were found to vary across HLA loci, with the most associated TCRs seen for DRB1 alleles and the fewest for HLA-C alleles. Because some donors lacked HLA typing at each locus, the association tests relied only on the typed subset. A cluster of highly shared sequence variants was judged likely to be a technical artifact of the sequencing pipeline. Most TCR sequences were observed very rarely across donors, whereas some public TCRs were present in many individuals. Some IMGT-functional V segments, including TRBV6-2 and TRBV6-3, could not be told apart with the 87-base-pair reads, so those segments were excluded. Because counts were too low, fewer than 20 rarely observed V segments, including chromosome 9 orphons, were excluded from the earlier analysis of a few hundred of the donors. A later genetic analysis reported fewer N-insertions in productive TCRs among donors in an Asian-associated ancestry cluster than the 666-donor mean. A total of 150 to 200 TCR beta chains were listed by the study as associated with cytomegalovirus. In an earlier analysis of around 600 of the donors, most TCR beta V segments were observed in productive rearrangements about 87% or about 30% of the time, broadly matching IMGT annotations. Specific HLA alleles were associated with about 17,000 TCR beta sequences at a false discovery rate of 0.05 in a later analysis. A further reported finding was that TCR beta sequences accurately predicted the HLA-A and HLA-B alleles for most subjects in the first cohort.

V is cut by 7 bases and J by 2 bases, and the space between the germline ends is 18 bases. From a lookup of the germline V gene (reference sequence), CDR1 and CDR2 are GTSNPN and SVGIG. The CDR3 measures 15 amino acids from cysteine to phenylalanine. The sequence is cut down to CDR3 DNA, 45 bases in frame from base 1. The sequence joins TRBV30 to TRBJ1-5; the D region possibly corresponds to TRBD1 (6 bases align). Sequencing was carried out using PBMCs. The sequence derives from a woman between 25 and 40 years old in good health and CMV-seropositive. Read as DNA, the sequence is TGTGCCTCTACGGGTGGGGGCGCGGGCAATCAGCCCCAGCATTTT. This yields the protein CASTGGGAGNQPQHF.